This entry lists 20 T cell receptor beta chains sequenced from one sample in a study of STAT3 mutations in large granular lymphocyte leukemia. Points from the study as a whole: At least one immunodominant TCR beta clonotype appeared in every T-cell large granular lymphocyte leukemia patient.

Profiled with immunoSEQ multiplex PCR; TCRdb holds only in-frame clones, not every one. The data show 8,000 to 11,000 clones, roughly 85% seen once. The antigens of these receptors remain unknown. Material for sequencing was peripheral blood mononuclear cells. Receptors were obtained from a man in his 60s with T-cell large granular lymphocyte leukemia. Some clones in this sample may be carry-over from other donors' samples.

This chain uses TRBV5-1 with TRBJ1-1; no clear D gene. V shed 0 bases and J shed 7 bases, with 10 bases lying between them. This CDR3 contains 13 residues. Germline values: CDR1 SGHRS, CDR2 YFSETQ. The CDR3 DNA reads TGCGCCAGCAGCTTGGACCAGTATCTTGAAGCTTTCTTT. Translation gives CASSLDQYLEAFF.

This chain connects TRBV5-1 to TRBJ2-1; 9 nucleotides agree with TRBD2. The CDR3 loop spans 15 amino acids. V gave up 0 bases and J gave up 7 bases; unmatched junction bases: 5. Germline values: CDR1 SGHRS, CDR2 YFSETQ. CDR3 nucleotide sequence: TGCGCCAGCAGCTTGGCGGCGGGAGGGGCAAATGAGCAGTTCTTC. Translated: CASSLAAGGANEQFF.

This clone was detected only a few times. The V and J genes are TRBV7-3 and TRBJ2-1; D could derive from TRBD1 or TRBD2 (5 bases each). CDR1 is SGHTA, CDR2 FQGTGA, per germline. Trimming pared 6 bases from V and 6 bases from J, leaving 9 bases between. The CDR3 spans 12 residues. CDR3 residues: CASRGRSNEQFF. Written as DNA, the CDR3 is TGTGCCAGCAGGGGACGGTCCAATGAGCAGTTCTTC.

This chain joins TRBV25-1 and TRBJ2-1; no firm D call. The CDR3 spans 15 residues. Germline V gene lookup returns CDR1 MGHDK and CDR2 SYGVNS. Trimming shortened V by 3 bases and J by 5 bases, and 14 bases separated the two germline ends. The CDR3 DNA reads TGTGCCAGCAGTGACTCCCTCGAACTCCACAATGAGCAGTTCTTC. This gives the protein CASSDSLELHNEQFF. The full variable domain, in which reference TRBV25-1 and TRBJ2-1 provide the parts outside the CDR3, is EADIYQTPRYLVIGTGKKITLECSQTMGHDKMYWYQQDPGMELHLIHYSYGVNSTEKGDLSSESTVSRIRTEHFPLTLESARPSHTSQYLCASSDSLELHNEQFFGPGTRLTVL.

The rearrangement joins TRBV5-1 to TRBJ2-5; D is ambiguous. This CDR3 is 13 amino acids long. Germline V gives CDR1 SGHRS, CDR2 YFSETQ. Trimming removed 1 base from V and 3 bases from J, with 7 bases in between. The CDR3 loop reads CASSLLVEETQYF. CDR3 coding DNA: TGCGCCAGCAGCTTGTTGGTCGAAGAGACCCAGTACTTC.

CDR3 amino acids: CASSPEGLAGTDTQYF. CDR3 bases: TGTGCCAGCAGCCCTGAGGGACTAGCGGGCACAGATACGCAGTATTTT. This rearrangement joins TRBV7-2 to TRBJ2-3; 11 bases align to TRBD2. Germline assignment: CDR1 SGHTA and CDR2 FQGNSA. This CDR3 has 16 residues. The junction had 5 bases not matched to a gene; V was cut back by 5 bases and J by 1 base.

The chain joins TRBV2 to TRBJ2-2; 9 bases line up with TRBD2. The germline V gene encodes CDR1 SNHLY and CDR2 FYNNEI. This CDR3 is built from 18 residues. J gave up 0 bases and V 4 bases, and 9 bases lay outside the gene matches. CDR3 loop: CASSVAGLAGANTGELFF. CDR3 coding DNA: TGTGCCAGCAGTGTCGCAGGATTAGCGGGAGCGAACACCGGGGAGCTGTTTTTT.

The chain employs TRBV28 and TRBJ1-2; TRBD1 matches at 8 bases. CDR1 and CDR2 from the germline V gene are MDHEN and SYDVKM. CDR3 size: 14 residues. With V trimmed by 6 bases and J by 3 bases, 6 bases remained unmatched. The CDR3 region has the DNA TGTGCCAGCAGCACCCCGGACAGGGACTATGGCTACACCTTC. Translated: CASSTPDRDYGYTF.

The chain recombines TRBV29-1 with TRBJ1-3; D is perhaps TRBD1 (5 bases). The CDR3 totals 14 residues. Trimming pared 6 bases from V and 1 base from J, leaving 13 bases between. The germline gives CDR1 SQVTM, CDR2 ANQGSEA. The CDR3 here is CSVRGVTSGNTIYF. As DNA, the CDR3 is TGCAGCGTCCGGGGGGTGACTTCTGGAAACACCATATATTTT. Full variable domain (remainder filled in from reference TRBV29-1 and TRBJ1-3): SAVISQKPSRDICQRGTSLTIQCQVDSQVTMMFWYRQQPGQSLTLIATANQGSEATYESGFVIDKFPISRPNLTFSTLTVSNMSPEDSSIYLCSVRGVTSGNTIYFGEGSWLTVV.

J is TRBJ2-4 and V is TRBV5-1; 7 positions agree with TRBD1. With 0 bases clipped from V and 9 bases from J, the junction kept 6 bases outside the gene matches. Germline V gene lookup returns CDR1 SGHRS and CDR2 YFSETQ. The CDR3 is made up of 14 amino acids. For the CDR3, the DNA is TGCGCCAGCAGCTTGGGAGACAGGGTGGGCATTCAGTACTTC. This sequence encodes CASSLGDRVGIQYF.

This clone was detected once. The rearrangement links TRBV19 to TRBJ2-3, with TRBD1 identical over 8 bases. Looked up from germline, CDR1 is LNHDA and CDR2 is SQIVND (reference sequence). This CDR3 spans 16 amino acids. V lost 5 bases and J lost 1; bases outside the gene matches: 8. The CDR3 reads CASSPQRRGRTDTQYF. In nucleotides, the CDR3 is TGTGCCAGTAGTCCACAACGCAGGGGGCGCACAGATACGCAGTATTTT.

The chain links TRBV7-2 to TRBJ2-3; 8 positions agree with TRBD2. Germline V CDR1 and CDR2: SGHTA, FQGNSA. This CDR3 comprises 13 residues. The V and J ends lost 5 bases and 5 bases, in that order; junction bases with no gene match: 3. The CDR3 loop is CASSLREGDTQYF. The CDR3 nucleotides read TGTGCCAGCAGCCTTCGGGAGGGAGATACGCAGTATTTT. The entire variable domain, with the rest obtained from reference TRBV7-2 and TRBJ2-3, is as follows: GAGVSQSPSNKVTEKGKDVELRCDPISGHTALYWYRQSLGQGLEFLIYFQGNSAPDKSGLPSDRFSAERTGGSVSTLTIQRTQQEDSAVYLCASSLREGDTQYFGPGTRLTVL.

The V gene is TRBV4-3, the J gene TRBJ2-5; perhaps TRBD2 as D (6 bases). This CDR3 is 15 amino acids long. CDR1 LGHNA and CDR2 YSLEER come from the germline V gene. Deletions cut 3 bases from V and 3 bases from J, with 14 bases between. CDR3 nucleotides: TGCGCCAGCAGCCAGGGTTTAGGAGGGGAAGAGACCCAGTACTTC. Translating gives CASSQGLGGEETQYF.

The chain joins TRBV5-1 to TRBJ2-5, with a possible D match to TRBD2 (6 bases). Trimming took 7 bases from V and 4 from J, leaving 17 bases between them. The CDR3 runs 14 residues. In germline, CDR1 is SGHRS, CDR2 YFSETQ. The CDR3 spells CASFRTGEVETQYF. CDR3 nucleotide sequence: TGCGCCAGCTTCAGGACGGGAGAAGTAGAGACCCAGTACTTC.

This clone was detected only a few times. The chain employs TRBV5-1 and TRBJ1-5, with D maybe TRBD1 (6 bases). The germline V and J ends were trimmed by 0 bases and 6 bases, with 10 bases remaining between them. This CDR3 contains 14 residues. Per germline, CDR1 SGHRS and CDR2 YFSETQ. The CDR3 coding sequence is TGCGCCAGCAGCTTGGACCCAGGGGTTCAGCCCCAGCATTTT. Translation: CASSLDPGVQPQHF. Based on the CDR3 plus reference TRBV5-1 and TRBJ1-5, the full variable domain is KAGVTQTPRYLIKTRGQQVTLSCSPISGHRSVSWYQQTPGQGLQFLFEYFSETQRNKGNFPGRFSGRQFSNSRSEMNVSTLELGDSALYLCASSLDPGVQPQHFGDGTRLSIL.

This chain links TRBV1 with TRBJ2-7. TRBV1 is a known pseudogene. The CDR3 sequence is 13 residues long. CDR3 nucleotide sequence: TGCACCAACCGGACGGCATTTTCCTACGAGCAGTACTTC. Translation: CTNRTAFSYEQYF.

V gene TRBV29-1 combines with J gene TRBJ2-7, with D unresolved. CDR3 length: 13 amino acids. Looked up from germline, CDR1 is SQVTM and CDR2 is ANQGSEA. Trimming left V 6 bases short and J 0 bases short, with 12 bases between. This CDR3 is CSVERLASYEQYF. As DNA, the CDR3 is TGCAGCGTCGAAAGATTAGCCTCCTACGAGCAGTACTTC.

V usage is TRBV7-9 and J usage is TRBJ1-2; D gene unclear. The CDR3 totals 14 residues. The V and J ends lost 4 bases and 7 bases respectively, with 16 bases between them. Germline values: CDR1 SEHNR, CDR2 FQNEAQ (reference sequence). CDR3 sequence (DNA): TGTGCCAGCAGCTCCCTACGGTCCTGGCCTGGCTACACCTTC. Its protein is CASSSLRSWPGYTF. Full variable domain (missing parts from reference TRBV7-9 and TRBJ1-2): DTGVSQNPRHKITKRGQNVTFRCDPISEHNRLYWYRQTLGQGPEFLTYFQNEAQLEKSRLLSDRFSAERPKGSFSTLEIQRTEQGDSAMYLCASSSLRSWPGYTFGSGTRLTVV.

The chain carries TRBV2 and TRBJ2-7; D remains unclear. The germline CDR1 and CDR2 sequences are SNHLY and FYNNEI. V lost 4 bases to trimming and J lost 1 base, with 8 bases between them. This CDR3 region has 13 residues. This CDR3 is CASSGFGSYEQYF. As DNA, the CDR3 is TGTGCCAGCAGTGGTTTCGGATCCTACGAGCAGTACTTC. The full variable domain, its missing parts supplied by reference TRBV2 and TRBJ2-7, is EPEVTQTPSHQVTQMGQEVILRCVPISNHLYFYWYRQILGQKVEFLVSFYNNEISEKSEIFDDQFSVERPDGSNFTLKIRSTKLEDSAMYFCASSGFGSYEQYFGPGTRLTVT.

The CDR3 is CASGSGTSYNEQFF. The CDR3 DNA is TGTGCCAGCGGAAGCGGGACCTCCTACAATGAGCAGTTCTTC. The chain is built from TRBV9 and TRBJ2-1, with TRBD2 matching over 7 bases. The CDR3 spans 14 residues. Germline loops: CDR1 SGDLS, CDR2 YYNGEE. The trim removed 7 bases at V and 0 bases at J, leaving 4 bases unmatched.